The rows below give T cell receptor beta chains drawn from one sample of a study of CD8+ T cells in alopecia areata. The repertoire was sequenced with immunoSEQ multiplex PCR; TCRdb's copy has only in-frame clones and lacks some. The sample holds approximately 300,000 clones; nearly 60% are singletons and the top ten take more than 1.5%. This specimen was CD4+ T cells sorted from blood, taken at week 24, from a patient treated with tofacitinib. These receptors originate from a human donor with alopecia areata. CDR3s include the opening cysteine and the closing phenylalanine or tryptophan. D genes are given only for firm matches. Clone size is not always given. Where it is, it says once, few, many or a class for expanded clones.

TRBV2,15,TRBD2,-,TRBJ2-5,CASRLAGGPQETQYF,TGTGCCAGCAGGCTAGCGGGGGGGCCTCAAGAGACCCAGTACTTC
TRBV11-2,12,-,few,TRBJ1-4,CASSGVNEKLFF,TGTGCCAGCTCAGGGGTGAATGAAAAACTGTTTTTT
TRBV4-1,15,-,-,TRBJ2-3,CASSQGSGGTDTQYF,TGCGCCAGCAGCCAAGGATCCGGGGGAACAGATACGCAGTATTTT
TRBV29-1,12,-,-,TRBJ1-5,CSVKVQDQPQHF,TGCAGCGTTAAGGTTCAGGATCAGCCCCAGCATTTT
TRBV30,12,-,-,TRBJ2-4,CAWAGSRNIQYF,TGTGCCTGGGCGGGGTCGCGGAACATTCAGTACTTC
TRBV18,17,TRBD1,-,TRBJ1-2,CASSPRRTDQGGYGYTF,TGTGCCAGCTCCCCCCGAAGGACAGACCAGGGGGGCTATGGCTACACCTTC
TRBV27,15,-,-,TRBJ2-2,CASSAQGRYTGELFF,TGTGCCAGCAGTGCACAGGGGAGGTACACCGGGGAGCTGTTTTTT
TRBV27,16,-,-,TRBJ2-7,CASSYGAGGSSYEQYF,TGTGCCAGCAGTTATGGGGCGGGCGGTAGCTCCTACGAGCAGTACTTC
TRBV6-5,14,TRBD1,few,TRBJ1-5,CASSPRGGTEPQHF,TGTGCCAGCAGTCCCAGGGGGGGCACCGAGCCCCAGCATTTT
TRBV6-6,12,-,few,TRBJ2-5,CASGGPQETQYF,TGTGCCAGCGGCGGGCCTCAAGAGACCCAGTACTTC
TRBV2,14,-,-,TRBJ1-1,CASSGLAGNTEAFF,TGTGCCAGCAGTGGCTTGGCGGGGAACACTGAAGCTTTCTTT
TRBV7-7,13,TRBD2,once,TRBJ2-5,CASARLALETQYF,TGTGCTAGCGCAAGACTAGCGCTGGAGACCCAGTACTTC
TRBV7-2,13,-,few,TRBJ1-6,CASSLGSGSPLHF,TGTGCCAGCAGCCTTGGATCTGGCTCACCCCTCCACTTT
TRBV5-6,14,-,-,TRBJ1-3,CASSISPSGNTIYF,TGTGCCAGCAGCATCAGTCCTTCTGGAAACACCATATATTTT
TRBV9,15,-,few,TRBJ2-5,CASSVGRGSGETQYF,TGTGCCAGCAGCGTAGGGCGGGGTTCGGGCGAGACCCAGTACTTC
TRBV2,14,TRBD1,-,TRBJ1-1,CASSSQGEDGGAFF,TGTGCCAGCAGTTCTCAGGGGGAGGACGGTGGAGCTTTCTTT
TRBV30,13,TRBD2,few,TRBJ2-3,CAWTSGGTDTQYF,TGTGCCTGGACTAGCGGGGGCACAGATACGCAGTATTTT
TRBV25-1,13,-,-,TRBJ1-2,CASSEPTGYGYTF,TGTGCCAGCAGTGAACCGACAGGCTATGGCTACACCTTC
TRBV18,14,-,-,TRBJ1-5,CASSPAGDNQPQHF,TGTGCCAGCTCACCTGCGGGTGACAATCAGCCCCAGCATTTT
TRBV21-1,14,-,few,TRBJ2-7,CASIPIGTGGEQYF,TGTGCCAGCATCCCAATTGGGACCGGAGGGGAGCAGTACTTC
TRBV4-1,16,TRBD1,-,TRBJ1-2,CASSQDGPGGVGGYTF,TGCGCCAGCAGCCAAGATGGGCCAGGGGGCGTGGGTGGCTACACCTTC
TRBV14,15,-,-,TRBJ2-1,CASSQVLARETEQFF,TGTGCCAGCAGCCAAGTTTTAGCCAGGGAGACTGAGCAGTTCTTC
TRBV6-6,15,-,few,TRBJ1-2,CASQITPGTNYGYTF,TGTGCCAGCCAAATAACCCCCGGGACGAACTATGGCTACACCTTC